This TCR beta chain was sequenced in a study of blood T cell repertoires in COVID-19. Study as a whole: The United States, Italy and Spain were the sources of the acute and convalescent COVID-19 samples. Nucleic acid was either cDNA or gDNA, and it came from T cells, B-cell-depleted T cells, or PBMCs.

Per the original data handling: Using reference gene primer amplification, nucleated cell counts were estimated. The repertoire was sequenced with immunoSEQ multiplex PCR; TCRdb's copy has only in-frame clones and lacks some. V, J and clone size are those of that table, while D and trimming were read from the DNA. This table has fewer than 250,000 clones, roughly 81% appearing once. V was pared by 2 bases and J by 4 bases, with 9 bases between. CDR1 SGHRS and CDR2 YFSETQ come from the germline V gene. This CDR3 has 13 amino acids. V is TRBV5-1 and J is TRBJ1-1, with a weak D call TRBD1 (5 bases). The sequence was obtained from a man aged 35 to 55 with acute or convalescent COVID-19. Material for sequencing was peripheral blood. The CDR3 reads CASSLGDFTEAFF. The DNA of the CDR3 is TGCGCCAGCAGCTTAGGGGATTTCACTGAAGCTTTCTTT.